The clone carrying this TCR beta chain was observed many times. What it binds is unknown. These data come from a study of identical twins. Study-level results: Memory repertoires showed no such pattern, whereas abundant cord blood beta clonotypes carried fewer insertions.

CDR3 length equals 15 residues. The V end was cut by 4 bases, the J end by 0 bases, with 12 bases between. Template switching introduced a universal primer site, and the cDNA bore unique molecular identifiers. Using its own MiXCR run on the 5' RACE reads, TCRdb lists one record per CDR3 protein. Here the sample spans 400,000 to 500,000 distinct CDR3 sequences, about 18% being singletons. The V gene is TRBV12-3 or TRBV12-4, the J gene TRBJ2-5; perhaps TRBD1 as D (6 bases). Specimen: naive T cells sorted from blood. The clonotype originates from a man in his fifties in good health. The CDR3 is CASSWQGWYQETQYF. The CDR3 nucleotides are TGTGCCAGCAGTTGGCAGGGGTGGTACCAAGAGACCCAGTACTTC.